Below, 31 T cell receptor beta chains from the same sample are listed, as sequenced in a study of high-grade serous ovarian cancer treatment subgroups. The table came from immunoSEQ multiplex PCR; TCRdb's copy has only in-frame clones and leaves some out. The sample holds approximately 10,000 clones, about two thirds seen once. The tumor samples were collected prior to definitive surgery or chemotherapy. Sequencing was done on a sample of tumor tissue. The source is a human donor with high-grade serous ovarian cancer.

The V and J genes are TRBV10-2 and TRBJ2-7; 8 bases line up with TRBD1. Per the germline V gene, CDR1 is WSHSY and CDR2 is SAAADI. V lost 4 bases, J lost 2 bases, and 4 bases stayed unmatched. CDR3 length equals 14 residues. The CDR3 protein is CASSGTGTTYEQYF. Here the CDR3 DNA reads TGCGCCAGCAGTGGGACAGGGACGACCTACGAGCAGTACTTC.

This clone has more than one count but fewer than ten. One junction end disagrees with the germline gene, perhaps due to a read error. This specimen includes other DNA sequences encoding the same CDR3. The chain uses TRBV7-7 and TRBJ2-5; 10 nucleotides align to TRBD2. CDR1 and CDR2 (germline): SSHAT, FNYEAQ (reference sequence). The CDR3 length is 16 residues. The DNA for the CDR3 is TGTGCTAGCAGCTCCTTAGCGGGAGGTTTCCAAGAGACCCAGTACTTC. Its protein is CASSSLAGGFQETQYF.

The chain couples TRBV4-1 to TRBJ1-1; D uncertain. Trimming pared 4 bases from V and 1 base from J, leaving 1 base between. CDR1 is MGHRA, CDR2 YSYEKL, per germline. The CDR3 has 11 amino acids. CDR3 in amino acids: CASSRNTEAFF. In DNA form, the CDR3 reads TGCGCCAGCAGCCGGAACACTGAAGCTTTCTTT.

The chain has TRBV7-8 and TRBJ1-1; 10 bases are shared with TRBD1. Germline V gene data show CDR1 as SGHVS and CDR2 as FQNEAQ. Germline trimming cut 0 bases from V and 3 bases from J; bases unmatched to any gene: 10. CDR3 size: 18 residues. The CDR3 nucleotides read TGTGCCAGCAGCTTAGCGTTTGGGAGGACAGGGGGAGACACTGAAGCTTTCTTT. Translated: CASSLAFGRTGGDTEAFF.

This chain joins TRBV28 and TRBJ2-1; D is unresolved. The length of the CDR3 is 15 residues. Germline V gene sequence: CDR1 MDHEN, CDR2 SYDVKM. Deletions cut 6 bases from V and 0 bases from J, with 12 bases between. The CDR3 DNA reads TGTGCCAGCAGACCCCTAGGGATCTCCTACAATGAGCAGTTCTTC. Encoded protein: CASRPLGISYNEQFF.

The rearrangement uses TRBV28 and TRBJ2-5; the D call may be TRBD1 or TRBD2 (5 bases each). The CDR3 totals 14 residues. Germline V CDR1 and CDR2: MDHEN, SYDVKM. V was trimmed by 6 bases and J by 4 bases, leaving 15 bases between them. The CDR3 protein is CASSVTGGGETQYF. CDR3 DNA sequence: TGTGCCAGCAGCGTTACAGGAGGTGGAGAGACCCAGTACTTC.

With regard to this clone: One end of the junction fails to match germline, which may point to a read error. The genes are TRBV6-1 and TRBJ2-7; 9 bases line up with TRBD2. Germline V CDR1 and CDR2: MNHNS, SASEGT. The CDR3 loop spans 17 amino acids. The CDR3: CAISESQREVLSYEQYF. DNA of the CDR3: TGTGCCATCAGTGAGTCACAGCGGGAGGTCCTCTCCTACGAGCAGTACTTC.

This sequence joins TRBV6-5 and TRBJ1-2; unclear D gene. The CDR3 contains 13 residues. Germline-derived CDR1 and CDR2 are MNHEY and SVGAGI. Trimming removed 4 bases at V and 4 bases at J, with 10 bases between. The CDR3 region is CASSSSGLYGYTF. The CDR3 DNA sequence: TGTGCCAGCAGTTCCTCTGGGCTCTATGGCTACACCTTC.

The chain combines TRBV9 with TRBJ1-3; D gene unclear. The V gene lost 3 bases and the J gene lost 0 bases, with 13 bases spanning the gap. Germline loops: CDR1 SGDLS, CDR2 YYNGEE. This CDR3 comprises 16 residues. As DNA, the CDR3 is TGTGCCAGCAGCGAGGGAGACGGGTACTCTGGAAACACCATATATTTT. It translates to CASSEGDGYSGNTIYF.

This clone was observed a few times. The chain recombines TRBV28 with TRBJ1-2; 8 bases match TRBD1. The CDR3 is 14 amino acids. Germline values: CDR1 MDHEN, CDR2 SYDVKM. The trim removed 5 bases at V and 6 bases at J, leaving 8 bases unmatched. This CDR3 is CASSRPPGGNGYTF. The CDR3 region has the DNA TGTGCCAGCAGTCGCCCTCCAGGGGGCAATGGCTACACCTTC.

This sequence joins TRBV7-9 and TRBJ2-3, with D uncertain. V dropped 3 bases and J dropped 0 bases, with 7 bases sitting between them. Germline V gene data show CDR1 as SEHNR and CDR2 as FQNEAQ (reference sequence). This CDR3 has 14 amino acids. DNA for the CDR3: TGTGCCAGCAGCTTCGACGAGAGCACAGATACGCAGTATTTT. The encoded protein is CASSFDESTDTQYF.

The V and J genes are TRBV2 and TRBJ2-5, with D possibly TRBD1 on 6 matching bases. The end of the DNA aligns better with TRBJ2-7, so the J call may be wrong. The length of the CDR3 is 14 residues. From germline, CDR1 is SNHLY and CDR2 FYNNEI. The CDR3 is CASSDGTIIYEQYF. CDR3 nucleotide sequence: TGTGCCAGCAGTGACGGGACAATAATCTACGAGCAGTACTTC.

This chain joins TRBV7-9 and TRBJ2-7; TRBD2 aligns across 7 bases. Germline-derived CDR1 and CDR2 are SEHNR and FQNEAQ (reference sequence). CDR3 length: 19 amino acids. The V gene end was trimmed by 5 bases and the J gene end by 4 bases; junction bases not matched to a gene: 23. The CDR3 DNA sequence: TGTGCCAGCAGCCCCGATACTTTAGCGGGCGGATACAACCTTTACGAGCAGTACTTC. Protein sequence: CASSPDTLAGGYNLYEQYF.

The genes are TRBV4-1 and TRBJ2-5; 9 nucleotides match TRBD1. With the DNA end fitting TRBJ2-7 better, the J assignment may be wrong. This CDR3 contains 14 residues. CDR1 and CDR2 (germline): MGHRA, YSYEKL. For the CDR3, the DNA is TGCGCCAGCAGCCGGGACAGGGTGGCCTACGAGCAGTACTTC. Encoded protein: CASSRDRVAYEQYF.

The V and J genes are TRBV7-9 and TRBJ2-3; the match to TRBD2 covers 8 bases. V was clipped by 5 bases and J by 2 bases; unmatched bases: 6. This CDR3 region has 15 residues. Germline V gene lookup returns CDR1 SEHNR and CDR2 FQNEAQ (reference sequence). The CDR3 DNA reads as TGTGCCAGCAGCACTAGCGGAGTTAACACAGATACGCAGTATTTT. Translating it yields CASSTSGVNTDTQYF. The complete variable domain, with remaining parts taken from reference TRBV7-9 and TRBJ2-3, reads DTGVSQNPRHKITKRGQNVTFRCDPISEHNRLYWYRQTLGQGPEFLTYFQNEAQLEKSRLLSDRFSAERPKGSFSTLEIQRTEQGDSAMYLCASSTSGVNTDTQYFGPGTRLTVL.

V is TRBV6-6 and J is TRBJ2-1; 8 nucleotides agree with TRBD1. Germline-derived CDR1 and CDR2 are MNHNY and SVGAGI (reference sequence). Losses at the gene ends were 7 bases for V and 2 bases for J; bases not matched to a gene: 4. The CDR3 runs 14 residues. This CDR3 reads CASNTGGTYNEQFF. DNA for the CDR3: TGTGCCAGCAATACAGGGGGAACCTACAATGAGCAGTTCTTC.

The V and J genes are TRBV19 and TRBJ1-2; perhaps TRBD1 as D (5 bases). The CDR3 has 11 amino acids. Germline CDR1 is LNHDA and CDR2 is SQIVND (reference sequence). The CDR3: CIRQCNYGYTF. CDR3 bases: TGTATTCGACAGTGTAACTATGGCTACACCTTC.

The chain combines TRBV15 with TRBJ1-5, with D unresolved. Germline V lookup: CDR1 LNHNV, CDR2 YYDKDF (reference sequence). The CDR3 loop spans 15 amino acids. Trimming pared 2 bases from V and 4 bases from J, leaving 12 bases between. CDR3 DNA sequence: TGTGCCACCAGCAGATCCAAGGGTGGAAATCAGCCCCAGCATTTT. It encodes CATSRSKGGNQPQHF. The full variable domain, rest sourced from reference TRBV15 and TRBJ1-5, is DAMVIQNPRYQVTQFGKPVTLSCSQTLNHNVMYWYQQKSSQAPKLLFHYYDKDFNNEADTPDNFQSRRPNTSFCFLDIRSPGLGDTAMYLCATSRSKGGNQPQHFGDGTRLSIL.

This sequence joins TRBV28 and TRBJ2-2; TRBD2 agrees at 9 bases. Germline values: CDR1 MDHEN, CDR2 SYDVKM. V was pared by 2 bases and J by 5 bases, with 6 bases of the junction left unmatched. CDR3 length equals 16 residues. The DNA of the CDR3 is TGTGCCAGCAGTTTAGCGGGAGGGCCTTCGACCGGGGAGCTGTTTTTT. It yields the protein CASSLAGGPSTGELFF.

The J gene is TRBJ1-2, the V gene TRBV27, with D possibly TRBD1 on 5 matching bases. Germline-derived CDR1 and CDR2 are MNHEY and SMNVEV (reference sequence). CDR3 length equals 18 residues. V lost 1 base and J 3 bases, leaving 21 bases between the germline ends. The CDR3 loop is CASSLFVPRTNTDYGYTF. The CDR3 region has the DNA TGTGCCAGCAGTTTATTTGTCCCTCGGACAAATACGGACTATGGCTACACCTTC.

The chain is built from TRBV6-5 and TRBJ2-3, with D unresolved. The germline V gene encodes CDR1 MNHEY and CDR2 SVGAGI. CDR3 length equals 14 residues. The ends were cut back, 2 bases at V and 3 bases at J, with 9 bases in the middle. CDR3 loop: CASSYRTRTDTQYF. DNA for the CDR3: TGTGCCAGCAGTTACCGGACCAGAACAGATACGCAGTATTTT.

This chain links TRBV6-5 with TRBJ2-7; D is possibly TRBD2 (5 bases). Trimming left V 6 bases short and J 8 bases short, with 17 bases between. The CDR3 extends over 13 amino acids. Germline-derived CDR1 and CDR2 are MNHEY and SVGAGI. CDR3 nucleotides: TGTGCCAGCAGAGACGGACCGGGCGGGCAGCAGTACTTC. Translated: CASRDGPGGQQYF.

The chain employs TRBV9 and TRBJ2-5; 7 bases map to TRBD1. J lost 5 bases, V lost 4 bases, and 14 bases had no gene match. The CDR3 covers 16 residues. Germline values: CDR1 SGDLS, CDR2 YYNGEE. The CDR3 DNA is TGTGCCAGCAGCCCAGGAGGAGAAGGGGGCGGGGAGACCCAGTACTTC. Its protein is CASSPGGEGGGETQYF.

The chain combines TRBV4-2 with TRBJ2-7, with 10 bases matching TRBD2. The CDR3 has 16 residues. The germline CDR1 and CDR2 sequences are LGHNA and YNFKEQ. Unmatched junction bases numbered 4, after V lost 0 bases and J lost 2 bases. In DNA form, the CDR3 reads TGTGCCAGCAGCCAAGACATAACTAGCGGGACCTACGAGCAGTACTTC. This encodes CASSQDITSGTYEQYF.

This clone came up once. CDR3 in DNA: TGTGCCAGCAGCTTATTCTATGGCTACACCTTC. Translation: CASSLFYGYTF. The J gene is TRBJ1-2, the V gene TRBV7-2; D is undetermined. The CDR3 is made up of 11 amino acids. Germline CDR1 and CDR2: SGHTA and FQGNSA. V dropped 2 bases and J dropped 4 bases, with 2 bases sitting between them.

The chain combines TRBV10-2 with TRBJ1-2, with 8 bases fitting TRBD1. This CDR3 contains 13 residues. Germline values: CDR1 WSHSY, CDR2 SAAADI. V trimming: 8 bases; J trimming: 5 bases; junction bases outside the gene matches: 7. The CDR3 here is CASFGQGKYGYTF. The DNA of the CDR3 is TGCGCCAGCTTCGGACAGGGAAAATATGGCTACACCTTC.

V is TRBV18 and J is TRBJ2-5, with D unresolved. The ends were cut back, 3 bases at V and 2 bases at J, with 1 base in the middle. Germline V gives CDR1 KGHSH, CDR2 LQKENI. This CDR3 spans 11 amino acids. Here the CDR3 reads CASSPQETQYF. CDR3 DNA: TGTGCCAGCTCACCTCAAGAGACCCAGTACTTC.

This clone has more than one count but fewer than ten. The rearrangement links TRBV14 to TRBJ2-1, with 7 bases matching TRBD2. Unmatched junction bases numbered 7, after V lost 1 base and J lost 10 bases. This CDR3 has 14 amino acids. Germline V lookup: CDR1 SGHDN, CDR2 FVKESK. The CDR3 sequence: CASSQGSGTTEQFF. The CDR3 nucleotides are TGTGCCAGCAGCCAAGGCTCCGGGACTACCGAGCAGTTCTTC.

The chain employs TRBV15 and TRBJ1-3; D possibly corresponds to TRBD1 (6 bases). CDR1 is LNHNV, CDR2 YYDKDF, per germline (reference sequence). This CDR3 region has 15 residues. Trimming removed 4 bases at V and 3 bases at J, with 13 bases between. CDR3 residues: CATSNRGAVGNTIYF. CDR3 DNA sequence: TGTGCCACCAGCAATCGGGGGGCAGTTGGAAACACCATATATTTT.

This chain links TRBV5-6 with TRBJ2-7, with D hard to call. V was pared by 0 bases and J by 3 bases, with 10 bases between. Per the germline V gene, CDR1 is SGHDT and CDR2 is YYEEEE. This CDR3 has 14 amino acids. CDR3 coding DNA: TGTGCCAGCAGCTTGGGGCAGCTCTACTACGAGCAGTACTTC. Its protein is CASSLGQLYYEQYF.

This chain connects TRBV7-8 to TRBJ1-1; 11 bases fit TRBD1. J lost 10 bases, V lost 1 base, and 8 bases had no gene match. The CDR3 totals 15 residues. CDR1 is SGHVS and CDR2 is FQNEAQ in the germline V gene. The CDR3 is CASSLGGTGGIGAFF. The CDR3, as DNA: TGTGCCAGCAGCTTAGGTGGGACAGGGGGTATCGGAGCTTTCTTT.